This TCR beta chain was profiled in a study of T cell repertoires in cytomegalovirus infection. Across the study: Based on public TCR beta signatures, there were indications of CMV infection and of a matching HLA type. Whole-study findings and limits: Predominance within the ex vivo response was attributable to HLA-C-restricted CMV-specific TCR beta clonotypes. Public TCR beta family frequency separated CMV-and-HLA carriers, including in an independent cohort.

Using its own MiXCR run on the reads, TCRdb lists one record per CDR3 protein. The sample has some 680,000 distinct CDR3 sequences; about 40% are singletons. This clonotype was seen only a few times. Its antigen is still unknown. This receptor was identified in a human donor in good health (CMV status not recorded). Some clones in this sample may be carry-over from other donors' samples. The sequenced material came from PBMCs.

CDR3 sequence: CATSRPAGERHFF. Written as DNA, the CDR3 is TGTGCCACCAGCAGACCGGCGGGAGAGCGCCACTTCTTC. The V call is TRBV15, the J call TRBJ2-1; 7 bases are shared with TRBD2. From germline, CDR1 is LNHNV and CDR2 YYDKDF (reference sequence). The CDR3 consists of 13 residues. Trimming removed 2 bases from V and 16 bases from J; junction bases left unmatched: 11.